This T cell receptor beta chain was identified during a study of blood T cell repertoires in COVID-19. Background on the study: COVID-19 samples collected from the United States, Italy and Spain covered acute and convalescent phases. Sources were T cells, B-cell-depleted T cells, or PBMCs; the material itself was cDNA or gDNA.

Study processing details: Reference gene primer amplification gave nucleated cell count estimates. Repertoires were generated with immunoSEQ multiplex PCR, while TCRdb's copy carries only in-frame clones and drops some. V, J and clone size reflect that table, while D and trimming were determined from the DNA. The sample lists approximately 150,000 clones, 70% to 85% seen once, with 7.2% in the top ten. This CDR3 is 17 amino acids long. Trimming cost V 1 base and J 0 bases, with 15 bases left between them. The germline gives CDR1 SEHNR, CDR2 FQNEAQ (reference sequence). The gene calls are TRBV7-9 and TRBJ1-1; D call uncertain. What was sequenced was peripheral blood. The TCR originated in a woman between 45 and 65 years old in a cohort sampled during active or convalescent COVID-19. CDR3 amino acids: CASSLGYSLQMNTEAFF. Written as DNA, the CDR3 is TGTGCCAGCAGCTTAGGTTACTCCCTACAGATGAACACTGAAGCTTTCTTT.